This TCR beta chain was sequenced for a study of OX40 agonist ivuxolimab in advanced cancers. The CDR3 totals 16 residues. Germline V gene data show CDR1 as SGHVS and CDR2 as FNYEAQ. Trimming took 3 bases from V and 1 from J; bases not matched to a gene: 4. Clones were sequenced by immunoSEQ multiplex PCR, and TCRdb holds only the in-frame ones, with some missing. The sample includes several thousand clones, around 78% seen only once; the top ten take about a fifth. The receptor was isolated from an adult with an advanced solid tumor such as melanoma, head and neck, liver or kidney cancer. The chain links TRBV7-6 to TRBJ2-3; 10 bases are a match to TRBD2. The specimen was CD4+ or CD8+ T cells sorted from blood, collected in a trial of the OX40 agonist ivuxolimab. CDR3 DNA sequence: TGTGCCAGCAGCTTCCTCCTAGCGGGGGGCACAGATACGCAGTATTTT. This codes for CASSFLLAGGTDTQYF.